The 10 T cell receptor beta chains below were found in one sample sequenced in a study of T cells in Graves' hyperthyroidism and ophthalmopathy. The CDR3 regions of TCR beta were amplified from RNA transcripts. RT-PCR in the first round (using the HTBI primer set) targeted the TCR CDR3. TCRdb reprocessed the multiplex PCR reads with MiXCR, giving one entry per CDR3 protein. The sample yields hundreds of thousands of distinct CDR3 sequences, 14% to 15% seen once. The sequenced sample consisted of blood. The receptor source for this set is a young man with Graves' ophthalmopathy.

The chain joins TRBV18 to TRBJ2-7, with D uncertain. The ends were cut back, 3 bases at V and 0 bases at J, with 12 bases in the middle. The CDR3 totals 15 residues. Germline values: CDR1 KGHSH, CDR2 LQKENI. The CDR3 coding sequence is TGTGCCAGCTCACCTGTCGGGCCTGACTCCTACGAGCAGTACTTC. It yields the protein CASSPVGPDSYEQYF.

This clonotype was seen more than once but under ten times. CDR3 coding DNA: TGTGCCAGTAGCCAACAGGGGGCCGAGACCCAGTACTTC. Protein: CASSQQGAETQYF. The V call is TRBV19, the J call TRBJ2-5; 9 nucleotides line up with TRBD1. The germline CDR1 and CDR2 sequences are LNHDA and SQIVND (reference sequence). The CDR3 has 13 amino acids. Trimming cost V 6 bases and J 5 bases; bases outside gene matches: 4.

The chain employs TRBV10-1 and TRBJ2-2; D is uncertain. Germline V gene data show CDR1 as WNHNN and CDR2 as SYGVQD (reference sequence). The CDR3 is 14 amino acids. V shed 3 bases and J shed 6 bases, with 11 bases lying between them. The CDR3 here is CASSDGFGSGELFF. CDR3 DNA sequence: TGCGCCAGCAGTGACGGGTTTGGATCCGGGGAGCTGTTTTTT.

This clonotype has at least ten counts. The J gene is TRBJ1-3, the V gene TRBV3-1, with D possibly being TRBD1 (6 bases). Germline CDR1 LGHDT, CDR2 YNNKEL (reference sequence). V dropped 7 bases and J dropped 4 bases, with 14 bases sitting between them. The CDR3 has 14 amino acids. The CDR3 sequence is CASIPEGGGNTIYF. In DNA form, the CDR3 reads TGTGCCAGCATCCCAGAGGGGGGGGGAAACACCATATATTTT.

This clonotype was seen a few times. The gene calls are TRBV11-2 and TRBJ1-6; D gene uncertain. This CDR3 spans 17 amino acids. Trimming removed 2 bases from V and 4 bases from J, with 15 bases in between. Germline assignment: CDR1 SGHAT and CDR2 FQNNGV. CDR3 in DNA: TGTGCCAGCAGCTTAACTCGGTACGGCGGGTATAATTCACCCCTCCACTTT. Residues: CASSLTRYGGYNSPLHF. Full variable domain (outside the CDR3, taken from reference TRBV11-2 and TRBJ1-6): EAGVAQSPRYKIIEKRQSVAFWCNPISGHATLYWYQQILGQGPKLLIQFQNNGVVDDSQLPKDRFSAERLKGVDSTLKIQPAKLEDSAVYLCASSLTRYGGYNSPLHFGNGTRLTVT.

V and J are TRBV7-9 and TRBJ1-1; maybe TRBD1 (5 bases). The CDR3 runs to 13 residues. Between the trimmed V and J ends, which lost 5 bases and 11 bases, there was a span of 18 bases. Germline CDR1 SEHNR, CDR2 FQNEAQ (reference sequence). DNA for the CDR3: TGTGCCAGCAGCCCTGGGACGGCAGGAGCGGCTTTCTTT. Translating gives CASSPGTAGAAFF.

In its sample, this clonotype was seen many times. This rearrangement joins TRBV20-1 to TRBJ2-3; perhaps TRBD2 as D (6 bases). CDR1 and CDR2 from the germline V gene are DFQATT and SNEGSKA (reference sequence). CDR3 length: 18 residues. V dropped 0 bases and J dropped 6 bases, with 25 bases sitting between them. The CDR3 nucleotides are TGCAGTGCTAGAGATCTTGAACCCACTGGACTAATGCAGGATACGCAGTATTTT. Its protein product is CSARDLEPTGLMQDTQYF.

This clonotype was picked up many times. V and J are TRBV29-1 and TRBJ2-7; 9 bases match TRBD1. This CDR3 region has 12 residues. Looked up from germline, CDR1 is SQVTM and CDR2 is ANQGSEA. Losses at the gene ends were 5 bases for V and 6 bases for J; bases not matched to a gene: 5. CDR3 sequence: CSVRTGAIEQYF. The DNA for the CDR3 is TGCAGCGTTCGGACAGGGGCGATCGAGCAGTACTTC.

This clonotype was counted ten times or more. The rearrangement uses TRBV20-1 and TRBJ1-5; no reliable D call. This CDR3 comprises 15 residues. Between the trimmed V and J ends, which lost 3 bases and 9 bases, there was a span of 21 bases. Germline V gene sequence: CDR1 DFQATT, CDR2 SNEGSKA (reference sequence). CDR3 coding DNA: TGCAGTGCTAGGGACGGCCCGCTATCAGGTCGGCCCCAGCATTTT. Its protein is CSARDGPLSGRPQHF.

This clonotype was observed a few times. V and J are TRBV6-2 or TRBV6-3 and TRBJ2-3, with a weak D call TRBD1 (6 bases). Germline CDR1 MNHEY, CDR2 SVGEGT. V was cut by 6 bases and J by 4 bases, with 20 bases left in between. The CDR3 consists of 16 residues. CDR3 in DNA: TGTGCCAGCAGCGCCCCCGCCACAGGGTCCCCAGATACGCAGTATTTT. It encodes CASSAPATGSPDTQYF.